The present entry profiles one T cell receptor beta chain with its context. The data belong to a study of blood T cell repertoires in COVID-19. The assay was immunoSEQ multiplex PCR, and TCRdb's table has in-frame clones only and misses some. The sample records over 300,000 clones, more than 70% being singletons. Per germline, CDR1 SQVTM and CDR2 ANQGSEA. Trimming removed 4 bases from V and 5 bases from J, with 12 bases in between. The CDR3 extends over 13 amino acids. The sequencing input was peripheral blood. The gene calls are TRBV29-1 and TRBJ2-1; D possibly corresponds to TRBD2 (6 bases). The source of this sequence is a man aged 18-30 years who had recovered from COVID-19. The DNA for the CDR3 is TGCAGCGTTGGATGGGGAGGACACAATGAGCAGTTCTTC. Its protein product is CSVGWGGHNEQFF.